The clone carrying this T cell receptor beta chain was seen many times. What it binds is unknown. Multiplex PCR employing 32 V and 13 J primers generated amplicons of the TCR beta CDR3. TCRdb recomputed calls from the multiplex PCR reads with MiXCR, one row per CDR3 protein. This sample carries some 30,000 distinct CDR3 sequences, around 30% of them seen once, and the ten largest clones take roughly 4.3%. The sample is drawn from a study of immune heterogeneity within non-small cell lung tumors. About the research overall: With respect to histology, the tumors encompassed several squamous cell carcinomas, 10 non-squamous carcinomas and 1 not otherwise specified.

The study's findings and limits: Identical dominant CDR3 beta clonotypes recurred among a patient's tumor sites, alongside site-unique high-frequency clones. In tumor regions, T-cell clonality showed a moderate but significant correlation with local tumor mutational burden (R 0.3 to 0.35).

V gave up 2 bases and J gave up 5 bases, with 6 bases separating them. This CDR3 is built from 12 residues. Per germline, CDR1 PRHDT and CDR2 FYEKMQ (reference sequence). The template for each sample was roughly 650 ng of genomic DNA, which had been extracted from bulk tumor tissue. Surgical sampling yielded several biopsies per primary tumor (spaced far apart). With untreated, newly diagnosed non-small cell lung cancer, the patients went on to undergo curative surgery. Those donating were patients (newly diagnosed with non-small cell lung cancer) who were having surgery with curative intent. The chain has TRBV13 and TRBJ1-2, with a weak D call TRBD1 (6 bases). Sequencing was carried out using lung tumor tissue. The receptor's source is a man between 35 and 55 years old with non-small cell lung cancer. This CDR3 reads CASSLRGYGYTF. CDR3 sequence (DNA): TGTGCCAGCAGCTTAAGGGGGTATGGCTACACCTTC.